This entry is about one TCR beta chain. This sample is drawn from a study of cytomegalovirus exposure and HLA in healthy donors. The PCR ran on 60 Vbeta and 13 Jbeta primers. This table comes from immunoSEQ multiplex PCR, and its TCRdb copy is limited to in-frame clones, with some not included. This table lists about 160,000 clones. This receptor was obtained from a woman aged 60-70 years in good health and CMV-seronegative. The sample taken for sequencing was PBMCs.

CDR3: CASSQDRRGMNTEAFF. As DNA, the CDR3 is TGTGCCAGCAGCCAAGATCGGCGGGGGATGAACACTGAAGCTTTCTTT. This rearrangement joins TRBV14 to TRBJ1-1, with TRBD1 as a possible D gene (5 bases). V was trimmed by 0 bases and J by 0 bases, leaving 11 bases between them. The germline V gene has CDR1 SGHDN and CDR2 FVKESK. This CDR3 is 16 amino acids long.